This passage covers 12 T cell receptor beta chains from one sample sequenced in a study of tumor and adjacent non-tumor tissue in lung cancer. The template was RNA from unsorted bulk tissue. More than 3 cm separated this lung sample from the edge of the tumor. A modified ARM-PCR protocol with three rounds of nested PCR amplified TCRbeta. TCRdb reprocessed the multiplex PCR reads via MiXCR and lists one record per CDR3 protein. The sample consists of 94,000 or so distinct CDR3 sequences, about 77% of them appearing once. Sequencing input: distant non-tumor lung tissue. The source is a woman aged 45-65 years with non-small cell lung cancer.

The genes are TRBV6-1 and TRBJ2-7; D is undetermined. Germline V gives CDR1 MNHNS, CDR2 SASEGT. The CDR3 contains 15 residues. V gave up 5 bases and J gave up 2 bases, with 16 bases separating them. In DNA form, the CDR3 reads TGTGCCAGCAGTTCAACTTGTAACTCAGCCTACGAGCAGTACTTC. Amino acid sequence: CASSSTCNSAYEQYF.

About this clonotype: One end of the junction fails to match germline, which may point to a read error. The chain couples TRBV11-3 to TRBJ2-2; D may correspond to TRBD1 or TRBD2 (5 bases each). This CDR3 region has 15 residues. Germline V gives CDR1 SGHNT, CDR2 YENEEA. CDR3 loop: CASSAGQGVTGELLF. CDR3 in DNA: TGTGCCAGCAGCGCGGGTCAGGGTGTTACCGGGGAGCTGTTATTT.

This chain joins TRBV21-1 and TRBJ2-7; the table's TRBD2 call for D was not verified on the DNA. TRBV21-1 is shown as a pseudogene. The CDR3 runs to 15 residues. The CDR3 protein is CASSKGERKGYEQYF. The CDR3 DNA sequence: TGTGCCAGCAGCAAAGGGGAGCGGAAGGGGTACGAGCAGTACTTC.

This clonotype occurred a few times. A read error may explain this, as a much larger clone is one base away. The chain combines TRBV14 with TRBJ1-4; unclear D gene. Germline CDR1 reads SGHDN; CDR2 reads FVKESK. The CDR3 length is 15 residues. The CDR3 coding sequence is TGTGCCACCAGCCACCCGAAGGGTAAAACTGAAAAACTGTTTTTT. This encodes CATSHPKGKTEKLFF.

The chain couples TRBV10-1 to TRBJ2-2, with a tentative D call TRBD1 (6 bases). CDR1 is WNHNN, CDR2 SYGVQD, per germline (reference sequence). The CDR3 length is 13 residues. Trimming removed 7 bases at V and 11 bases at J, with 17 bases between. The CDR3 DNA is TGCGCCAGCACCACAGGGACCTTTGGTGAGCTGTTTTTT. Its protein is CASTTGTFGELFF.

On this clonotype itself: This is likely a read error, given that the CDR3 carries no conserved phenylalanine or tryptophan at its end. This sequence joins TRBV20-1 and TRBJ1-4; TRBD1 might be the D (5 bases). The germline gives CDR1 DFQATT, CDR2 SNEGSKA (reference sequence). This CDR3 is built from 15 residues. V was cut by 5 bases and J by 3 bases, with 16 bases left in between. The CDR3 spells CSAQAEGMANEKLFI. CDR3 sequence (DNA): TGCAGTGCTCAGGCAGAGGGGATGGCTAATGAAAAACTGTTTATT.

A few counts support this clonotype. The chain's CDR3 is CANSGGQLYEQYF. CDR3 DNA: TGTGCTAACAGTGGGGGACAGCTGTACGAGCAGTACTTC. The chain couples TRBV5-5 to TRBJ2-7; 7 bases match TRBD1. Germline lookup yields CDR1 SGHKS and CDR2 YYEKEE (reference sequence). The CDR3 loop spans 13 amino acids.

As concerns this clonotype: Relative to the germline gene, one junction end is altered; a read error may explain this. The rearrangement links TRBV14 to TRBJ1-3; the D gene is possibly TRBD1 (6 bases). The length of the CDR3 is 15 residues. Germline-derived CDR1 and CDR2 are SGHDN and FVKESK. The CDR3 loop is CASSHDRTLRNSIYF. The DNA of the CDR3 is TGTGCCAGCAGCCATGACAGGACACTGAGAAACTCCATATATTTT.

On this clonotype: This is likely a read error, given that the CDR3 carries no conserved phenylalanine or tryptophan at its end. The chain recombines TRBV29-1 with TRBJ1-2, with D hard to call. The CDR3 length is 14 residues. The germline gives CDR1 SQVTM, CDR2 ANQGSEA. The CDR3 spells CSAGDAPDLYGYTI. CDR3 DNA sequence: TGCAGCGCTGGCGACGCGCCAGACCTCTATGGTTACACCATC.

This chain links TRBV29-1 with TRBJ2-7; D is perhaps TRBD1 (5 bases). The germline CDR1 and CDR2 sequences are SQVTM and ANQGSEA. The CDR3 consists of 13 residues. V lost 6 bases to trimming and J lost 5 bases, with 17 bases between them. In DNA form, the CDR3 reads TGCAGCGTCTTTACCGGTAGGGGAAACGAGCAGTACTTC. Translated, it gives CSVFTGRGNEQYF.

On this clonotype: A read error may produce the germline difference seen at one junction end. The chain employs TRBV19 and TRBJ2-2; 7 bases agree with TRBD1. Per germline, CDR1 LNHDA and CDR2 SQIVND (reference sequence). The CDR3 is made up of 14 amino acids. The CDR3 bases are TGTGCCAGTACACTGGACAGGAACATCGGGGAGCTGTTTTTT. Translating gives CASTLDRNIGELFF.

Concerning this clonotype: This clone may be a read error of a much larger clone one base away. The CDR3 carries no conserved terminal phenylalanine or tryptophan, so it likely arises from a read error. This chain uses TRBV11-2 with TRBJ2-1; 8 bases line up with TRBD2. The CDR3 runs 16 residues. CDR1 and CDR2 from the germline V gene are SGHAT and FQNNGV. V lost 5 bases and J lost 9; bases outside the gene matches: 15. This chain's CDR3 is CASSLVGVAGLGEQFL. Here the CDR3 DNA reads TGTGCCAGCAGCCTCGTTGGGGTAGCGGGATTAGGTGAGCAGTTCCTC.